Below, 20 T cell receptor beta chains from the same sample are listed, as sequenced in a study of human T cells and chemical hapten exposure (dated by TCRdb to the early 2020s). Library generation was performed with RACE. The run used a NextSeq 500. Through fastp at Q25 and MiXCR, TCRdb rebuilt clones from the public reads, retaining in-frame beta chains. For every CDR3 protein sequence, its rows merge into one entry that carries the most common genes and DNA. In this sample the table shows around 57,000 distinct CDR3 sequences, about 11% of which occur a single time. The leading ten clones occupy around 3.9% of the sample. The sample's time point label, in plain terms: pre-sensitization, week 0. The sample's treatment or condition label, in plain terms: therapeutic diphenylcyclopropenone sensitization with weekly scalp DPC. The sequencing used whole blood, collected in connection with sensitization to the hapten diphenylcyclopropenone (DPC). These receptor sequences come from a woman in her thirties or forties with alopecia areata. Some clones in this sample may be carry-over from other donors' samples.

This clonotype was counted a few times. This chain connects TRBV12-3 or TRBV12-4 to TRBJ2-7, with a tentative D call TRBD1 (5 bases). With 2 bases removed from V and 6 bases from J, the gap between germline ends came to 14 bases. CDR3 size: 14 residues. CDR3 protein: CASSLSPGIGEQYF. CDR3 DNA: TGTGCCAGCAGTTTATCGCCAGGGATCGGCGAGCAGTACTTC.

This clonotype was counted at least ten times. The chain couples TRBV7-2 to TRBJ2-1, with D maybe TRBD2 (6 bases). The V end was cut by 2 bases, the J end by 9 bases, with 14 bases between. CDR1 SGHTA and CDR2 FQGNSA come from the germline V gene. This CDR3 has 14 amino acids. DNA for the CDR3: TGTGCCAGCAGCTTAATACGCGGGACGGTTGAGCAGTTCTTC. Translated: CASSLIRGTVEQFF. The complete variable domain, with remaining parts taken from reference TRBV7-2 and TRBJ2-1, reads GAGVSQSPSNKVTEKGKDVELRCDPISGHTALYWYRQSLGQGLEFLIYFQGNSAPDKSGLPSDRFSAERTGGSVSTLTIQRTQQEDSAVYLCASSLIRGTVEQFFGPGTRLTVL.

This clonotype appeared many times. This chain uses TRBV6-2 or TRBV6-3 with TRBJ2-7; a possible D gene is TRBD2 (6 bases). Trimming left V 5 bases short and J 0 bases short, with 11 bases between. The CDR3 loop spans 14 amino acids. Germline V gene sequence: CDR1 MNHEY, CDR2 SVGEGT. CDR3 amino acids: CASSQAGSSYEQYF. The CDR3 region has the DNA TGTGCCAGCAGTCAAGCGGGTTCCTCCTACGAGCAGTACTTC.

This clonotype showed up just a few times. This chain links TRBV19 with TRBJ1-3; D not resolved. Germline assignment: CDR1 LNHDA and CDR2 SQIVND (reference sequence). The V gene lost 7 bases and the J gene lost 3 bases, with 7 bases spanning the gap. The CDR3 is made up of 12 amino acids. The CDR3 DNA reads TGTGCCAGTATCACTCATGGAAACACCATATATTTT. Amino acids: CASITHGNTIYF.

The chain couples TRBV4-3 to TRBJ2-1; D gene ambiguous. The germline V gene has CDR1 LGHNA and CDR2 YSLEER. The CDR3 totals 14 residues. Trimming left V 4 bases short and J 0 bases short, with 7 bases between. CDR3: CASSPQSSYNEQFF. DNA of the CDR3: TGCGCCAGCAGCCCTCAGAGCTCCTACAATGAGCAGTTCTTC.

This clonotype was observed at least ten times. CDR3 coding DNA: TGCAGTGCTAGAGCGGATAATAGCAATCAGCCCCAGCATTTT. This sequence encodes CSARADNSNQPQHF. The rearrangement joins TRBV20-1 to TRBJ1-5; D is unclear. CDR3 length equals 14 residues. V lost 1 base and J lost 0, with 7 bases in between. In germline, CDR1 is DFQATT, CDR2 SNEGSKA (reference sequence).

This chain links TRBV6-5 with TRBJ1-6, with D uncertain. The V end lost 0 bases, the J end lost 9 bases, and 18 bases lay between the germline ends. Germline V gives CDR1 MNHEY, CDR2 SVGAGI. The length of the CDR3 is 17 residues. In nucleotides, the CDR3 is TGTGCCAGCAGTTACTCCCCCAGGAGATCCCGGACTTCACCCCTCCACTTT. Protein product: CASSYSPRRSRTSPLHF.

The rearrangement links TRBV19 to TRBJ2-3; D might be TRBD1 or TRBD2, each matching 7 bases. Germline V CDR1 and CDR2: LNHDA, SQIVND (reference sequence). The V end was cut by 10 bases, the J end by 1 base, with 27 bases between. CDR3 size: 18 residues. CDR3 coding DNA: TGTGCCACCAGTAACCCCAGGGGGGCTAGCGGAGGCACAGATACGCAGTATTTT. Its protein product is CATSNPRGASGGTDTQYF. The entire variable domain, with the rest obtained from reference TRBV19 and TRBJ2-3, is as follows: DGGITQSPKYLFRKEGQNVTLSCEQNLNHDAMYWYRQDPGQGLRLIYYSQIVNDFQKGDIAEGYSVSREKKESFPLTVTSAQKNPTAFYLCATSNPRGASGGTDTQYFGPGTRLTVL.

Many counts were recorded for this clonotype. The genes are TRBV19 and TRBJ2-2; 7 bases map to TRBD1. CDR3 size: 16 residues. The J segment lost 0 bases and the V segment lost 4 bases, leaving 5 bases of the junction unmatched. Looked up from germline, CDR1 is LNHDA and CDR2 is SQIVND (reference sequence). CDR3 amino acids: CASSRHRGANTGELFF. For the CDR3, the DNA is TGTGCCAGTAGTAGGCACAGGGGCGCGAACACCGGGGAGCTGTTTTTT.

This clonotype was detected a few times. CDR3 loop: CAWTVNTEAFF. CDR3 coding DNA: TGTGCCTGGACGGTGAACACTGAAGCTTTCTTT. The V and J genes are TRBV30 and TRBJ1-1; D remains unclear. Germline CDR1 reads GTSNPN; CDR2 reads SVGIG (reference sequence). There are 11 residues in the CDR3. The germline V and J ends were trimmed by 4 bases and 0 bases, with 3 bases remaining between them.

This clonotype was observed a few times. The CDR3 region is CSATGTAGGFNGELFF. In nucleotides, the CDR3 is TGCAGTGCTACCGGGACGGCGGGAGGGTTTAACGGGGAGCTGTTTTTT. The genes are TRBV20-1 and TRBJ2-2; 9 bases are shared with TRBD2. There are 16 residues in the CDR3. Germline assignment: CDR1 DFQATT and CDR2 SNEGSKA (reference sequence). The V and J ends lost 4 bases and 7 bases, in that order; junction bases with no gene match: 13.

The V call is TRBV10-3, the J call TRBJ2-3, with unresolved D. This CDR3 region has 14 residues. In germline, CDR1 is ENHRY, CDR2 SYGVKD. Trimming took 4 bases from V and 0 from J, leaving 8 bases between them. The CDR3 sequence is CAISGSTSTDTQYF. CDR3 nucleotide sequence: TGTGCCATCAGTGGCAGTACTAGCACAGATACGCAGTATTTT.

This clonotype was recorded at least ten times. The chain combines TRBV14 with TRBJ2-1; D possibly uses TRBD1 or TRBD2 (6 bases each). The V end was cut by 5 bases, the J end by 9 bases, with 17 bases between. Looked up from germline, CDR1 is SGHDN and CDR2 is FVKESK. This CDR3 region has 14 residues. The CDR3 DNA sequence: TGTGCCAGCAGCTTCAGGGCCGGGGGCATTGAGCAGTTCTTC. This translates into CASSFRAGGIEQFF. Complete variable domain (other parts from reference TRBV14 and TRBJ2-1): EAGVTQFPSHSVIEKGQTVTLRCDPISGHDNLYWYRRVMGKEIKFLLHFVKESKQDESGMPNNRFLAERTGGTYSTLKVQPAELEDSGVYFCASSFRAGGIEQFFGPGTRLTVL.

At least ten counts were recorded for this clonotype. The chain joins TRBV7-2 to TRBJ2-3; TRBD2 matches 7 bases. With 5 bases clipped from V and 2 bases from J, the junction kept 7 bases outside the gene matches. Looked up from germline, CDR1 is SGHTA and CDR2 is FQGNSA. This CDR3 contains 15 residues. The DNA for the CDR3 is TGTGCCAGCAGCAGGAGCGGGGTATACACAGATACGCAGTATTTT. This sequence encodes CASSRSGVYTDTQYF.

This clonotype turned up a few times. The chain uses TRBV5-1 and TRBJ2-1; 7 bases map to TRBD2. This CDR3 is 13 amino acids long. Per germline, CDR1 SGHRS and CDR2 YFSETQ. Trimming removed 0 bases from V and 9 bases from J; junction bases left unmatched: 3. The CDR3 DNA is TGCGCCAGCAGCTTGGCCGGGGAGGGTGAGCAGTTCTTC. Its translation: CASSLAGEGEQFF.

The J gene is TRBJ1-2, the V gene TRBV20-1; maybe TRBD1 (5 bases). The CDR3 covers 15 residues. Deletions cut 0 bases from V and 0 bases from J, with 11 bases between. Germline V lookup: CDR1 DFQATT, CDR2 SNEGSKA (reference sequence). The CDR3 region has the DNA TGCAGTGCTAGAGATTTCGCGACAGCTAACTATGGCTACACCTTC. Translating it yields CSARDFATANYGYTF.

In this sample, this clonotype turned up a few times. For the CDR3, the DNA is TGCGCCAGCAGCCAAGATTGGGGTGTAGCGGGGTGGCAAGAGACCCAGTACTTC. This gives the protein CASSQDWGVAGWQETQYF. J is TRBJ2-5 and V is TRBV4-3, with 8 bases identical to TRBD2. The CDR3 has 18 residues. The ends lost 0 bases at V and 2 bases at J; junction bases unmatched: 11. Germline assignment: CDR1 LGHNA and CDR2 YSLEER.

This sequence joins TRBV10-3 and TRBJ2-3, with 8 bases that match TRBD2. The V gene's germline CDR1 is ENHRY and CDR2 SYGVKD. The CDR3 consists of 14 residues. V trimming: 2 bases; J trimming: 4 bases; junction bases outside the gene matches: 2. The CDR3 reads CAISERRGADTQYF. DNA of the CDR3: TGTGCCATCAGTGAGAGGCGGGGGGCAGATACGCAGTATTTT.

The table lists this clonotype with many counts. The chain has TRBV7-2 and TRBJ2-7, with no clear D. CDR3 length: 12 residues. In germline, CDR1 is SGHTA, CDR2 FQGNSA. The V and J ends lost 0 bases and 2 bases respectively, with 2 bases between them. Here the CDR3 reads CASSLAPYEQYF. CDR3 bases: TGTGCCAGCAGCTTAGCTCCCTACGAGCAGTACTTC.

This clonotype occurred many times. This chain connects TRBV30 to TRBJ1-2, with D uncertain. Germline assignment: CDR1 GTSNPN and CDR2 SVGIG (reference sequence). Between the trimmed V and J ends, which lost 0 bases and 4 bases, there was a span of 18 bases. This CDR3 contains 16 residues. Here the CDR3 reads CAWSVREVRVRYGYTF. Here the CDR3 DNA reads TGTGCCTGGAGTGTACGGGAAGTTAGGGTCCGCTATGGCTACACCTTC.